These T cell receptor beta chains were read from a single sample in a study of OX40 agonist ivuxolimab in advanced cancers. Clones were sequenced by immunoSEQ multiplex PCR, and TCRdb holds only the in-frame ones, with some missing. Of roughly 13,000 clones in the sample, 75% to 95% were seen once. Sequencing used CD4+ or CD8+ T cells sorted from blood, obtained in a trial of the OX40 agonist ivuxolimab. The receptor set was obtained from an adult with an advanced solid tumor such as melanoma, head and neck, liver or kidney cancer. Each CDR3 is given with its conserved first and last residue. A D gene is named only where the DNA matches it firmly. Only part of the rows carry a size: once, few, many, or a class if the clone is expanded.

J,V,size,D,CDR3,DNA
TRBJ1-2,TRBV5-6,NA,NA,CASSLVGGYYGYTF,TGTGCCAGCAGCTTGGTGGGTGGGTACTATGGCTACACCTTC
TRBJ1-1,TRBV27,NA,NA,CASSLSAGGNTEAFF,TGTGCCAGCAGTTTATCGGCCGGGGGCAACACTGAAGCTTTCTTT
TRBJ2-7,TRBV5-6,NA,NA,CASSLGDAGPYYEQYF,TGTGCCAGCAGCTTGGGTGATGCGGGGCCCTACTACGAGCAGTACTTC
TRBJ2-3,TRBV4-3,NA,NA,CASSQVSVGTDTQYF,TGCGCCAGCAGCCAAGTAAGCGTAGGCACAGATACGCAGTATTTT
TRBJ1-3,TRBV9,NA,TRBD1,CASSDRGLGNTIYF,TGTGCCAGCAGCGACAGGGGGCTAGGAAACACCATATATTTT
TRBJ2-5,TRBV15,NA,NA,CATSRDQGWDTGLQTQYF,TGTGCCACCAGCAGAGATCAAGGTTGGGACACCGGATTACAGACCCAGTACTTC
TRBJ1-1,TRBV11-2,NA,NA,CASSPMGGFTEAFF,TGTGCCAGCAGCCCAATGGGGGGTTTCACTGAAGCTTTCTTT
TRBJ2-5,TRBV5-5,once,NA,CASSQGSGGRVETQYF,TGTGCCAGCAGTCAGGGTTCAGGAGGGCGCGTGGAGACCCAGTACTTC
TRBJ1-1,TRBV18,NA,NA,CASSRGAEAFF,TGTGCCAGCTCACGGGGCGCTGAAGCTTTCTTT
TRBJ2-5,TRBV4-2,once,NA,CASSQDDFVTQYF,TGTGCCAGCAGCCAAGATGACTTCGTGACCCAGTACTTC
TRBJ2-3,TRBV11-3,NA,TRBD2,CASSLDLTSPSTDTQYF,TGTGCCAGCAGCTTAGATTTGACTAGCCCTAGCACAGATACGCAGTATTTT
TRBJ2-2,TRBV6-1,NA,TRBD2,CASSEGDYEVGELFF,TGTGCCAGCAGTGAAGGGGACTACGAGGTCGGGGAGCTGTTTTTT
TRBJ2-1,TRBV6-1,NA,TRBD1,CASSPRDSYNEQFF,TGTGCCAGCAGCCCCCGGGACAGCTACAATGAGCAGTTCTTC
TRBJ2-1,TRBV13,NA,NA,CASSLGYNEQFF,TGTGCCAGCAGCTTAGGTTACAATGAGCAGTTCTTC
TRBJ2-7,TRBV29-1,NA,TRBD1,CSVEGAGGYEQYF,TGCAGCGTTGAGGGGGCAGGGGGTTACGAGCAGTACTTC
TRBJ1-5,TRBV6-5,NA,NA,CASSYSGAQPQHF,TGTGCCAGCAGTTACTCAGGGGCTCAGCCCCAGCATTTT
TRBJ1-6,TRBV7-2,NA,NA,CASSLGSSYNSPLHF,TGTGCCAGCAGCTTAGGGAGCTCCTATAATTCACCCCTCCACTTT
TRBJ1-4,TRBV5-1,NA,TRBD1,CASSLGTGGTNEKLFF,TGCGCCAGCAGCTTGGGTACAGGGGGGACTAATGAAAAACTGTTTTTT
TRBJ2-1,TRBV7-6,NA,TRBD2,CASSKTSGSSYNEQFF,TGTGCCAGCAGCAAAACTAGCGGGAGTTCCTACAATGAGCAGTTCTTC
TRBJ1-3,TRBV6-5,NA,NA,CASSLDGNTIYF,TGTGCCAGCAGCCTGGATGGAAACACCATATATTTT
TRBJ2-4,TRBV5-5,NA,NA,CASSVTGTPLAKNIQYF,TGTGCCAGCAGCGTAACCGGGACACCCCTAGCCAAAAACATTCAGTACTTC
TRBJ2-3,TRBV11-3,NA,NA,CASSPDSGGSDTQYF,TGTGCCAGCAGCCCGGACAGTGGAGGATCAGATACGCAGTATTTT
TRBJ2-5,TRBV5-4,few,NA,CASSWERRETQYF,TGTGCCAGCAGCTGGGAAAGACGAGAGACCCAGTACTTC
TRBJ1-2,TRBV5-1,NA,NA,CASYPGAGTGYGYTF,TGCGCCAGCTACCCGGGGGCGGGGACCGGCTATGGCTACACCTTC
TRBJ2-5,TRBV9,NA,NA,CASSPSSLYETQYF,TGTGCCAGCAGCCCTAGTAGCCTCTACGAGACCCAGTACTTC
TRBJ2-7,TRBV5-8,NA,TRBD2,CASSFPGEGTYEQYF,TGTGCCAGCAGCTTTCCGGGGGAGGGAACCTACGAGCAGTACTTC
TRBJ2-7,TRBV7-2,NA,TRBD2,CASSPLAGELSYEQYF,TGTGCCAGCAGCCCACTAGCGGGGGAACTCTCCTACGAGCAGTACTTC
TRBJ2-5,TRBV21-1,NA,NA,CASSKRRTSGREAAETQYF,TGTGCCAGCAGCAAAAGGAGGACTAGCGGGAGGGAAGCTGCAGAGACCCAGTACTTC
TRBJ2-7,TRBV7-2,NA,NA,CASSLSARGEDPWPYEQYF,TGTGCCAGCAGCTTATCTGCCAGGGGTGAGGACCCGTGGCCCTACGAGCAGTACTTC
TRBJ1-5,TRBV27,NA,NA,CASSLSAPTGNQPQHF,TGTGCCAGCAGTTTATCGGCCCCTACAGGGAACCAGCCCCAGCATTTT
TRBJ2-7,TRBV11-2,NA,NA,CASSLGLRRYF,TGTGCCAGCAGCTTGGGACTTCGGAGATACTTC
TRBJ2-7,TRBV7-7,NA,NA,CASSGDPGGEQYF,TGTGCCAGCAGCGGAGACCCCGGTGGGGAGCAGTACTTC
TRBJ1-3,TRBV5-5,NA,NA,CASSLYRTSGNTIYF,TGTGCCAGCAGCTTGTACAGGACGTCTGGAAACACCATATATTTT
TRBJ2-7,TRBV28,NA,TRBD1,CASSPRDSAYEQYF,TGTGCCAGCAGTCCCCGGGACAGTGCCTACGAGCAGTACTTC
TRBJ1-5,TRBV7-3,NA,NA,CASSLMVHNQPQHF,TGTGCCAGCAGCTTAATGGTCCATAATCAGCCCCAGCATTTT
TRBJ2-7,TRBV7-3,NA,NA,CASSDRTRYEQYF,TGTGCCAGCAGCGACCGGACACGCTACGAGCAGTACTTC
TRBJ2-4,TRBV27,NA,NA,CASSPDPGRQYF,TGTGCCAGCAGTCCGGATCCGGGACGCCAGTACTTC
TRBJ2-1,TRBV7-9,NA,NA,CASSPVAGEQFF,TGTGCCAGCAGCCCGGTGGCAGGGGAGCAGTTCTTC
TRBJ2-7,TRBV9,once,TRBD2,CASSLGLAGGPRTYEQYF,TGTGCCAGCAGCTTGGGGCTAGCGGGAGGGCCTAGGACCTACGAGCAGTACTTC
TRBJ2-7,TRBV6-5,NA,NA,CASSYGTGTYEQYF,TGTGCCAGCAGTTACGGCACAGGGACCTACGAGCAGTACTTC
TRBJ2-3,TRBV6-5,NA,NA,CASSYSDTQYF,TGTGCCAGCAGTTACTCAGATACGCAGTATTTT
TRBJ1-5,TRBV7-9,NA,NA,CASSLSSNQPQHF,TGTGCCAGCAGCTTATCTTCGAATCAGCCCCAGCATTTT
TRBJ1-1,TRBV30,NA,NA,CAWSGGLEAFF,TGTGCCTGGAGTGGAGGACTTGAAGCTTTCTTT
TRBJ2-7,TRBV5-4,NA,NA,CASSTDLGEQYF,TGTGCCAGCAGCACGGATTTGGGGGAGCAGTACTTC
TRBJ2-1,TRBV11-3,medium-sized,NA,CASSITFAGNEQFF,TGTGCCAGCAGCATAACGTTCGCAGGGAATGAGCAGTTCTTC
TRBJ2-5,TRBV7-9,NA,NA,CASSPDLETQYF,TGTGCCAGCAGCCCCGATTTGGAGACCCAGTACTTC
TRBJ1-4,TRBV27,NA,NA,CASSLTTATNEKLFF,TGTGCCAGCAGTCTGACAACCGCAACTAATGAAAAACTGTTTTTT
TRBJ2-7,TRBV4-2,NA,NA,CASSQRDYEQYF,TGTGCCAGCAGCCAACGGGACTACGAGCAGTACTTC
TRBJ2-1,TRBV19,NA,NA,CASTGTYHEQFF,TGTGCCAGTACGGGGACTTATCATGAGCAGTTCTTC
TRBJ2-7,TRBV5-4,few,TRBD1,CASSPDRGLDEQYF,TGTGCCAGCAGCCCGGACAGGGGGCTTGACGAGCAGTACTTC
TRBJ2-1,TRBV6-4,NA,TRBD2,CASSDGTGGLYEQFF,TGTGCCAGCAGTGACGGAACGGGGGGGTTATATGAGCAGTTCTTC
TRBJ2-5,TRBV18,NA,NA,CASSPPFRQETQYF,TGTGCCAGCTCACCACCTTTCAGGCAAGAGACCCAGTACTTC
TRBJ2-7,TRBV7-2,NA,TRBD2,CASSQLAGPSYEQYF,TGTGCCAGCAGCCAACTAGCGGGGCCCTCCTACGAGCAGTACTTC
TRBJ1-2,TRBV4-3,NA,TRBD1,CASSQGQGVGGYTF,TGCGCCAGCAGCCAGGGACAGGGGGTGGGCGGCTACACCTTC
TRBJ1-1,TRBV5-1,NA,NA,CASSQSRANTEAFF,TGCGCCAGCAGCCAATCGCGGGCGAACACTGAAGCTTTCTTT
TRBJ2-3,TRBV4-3,NA,TRBD2,CASSHLLAGEADTQYF,TGCGCCAGCAGCCACCTACTAGCGGGGGAGGCAGATACGCAGTATTTT
TRBJ1-2,TRBV7-9,NA,NA,CASSLSGAEANYGYTF,TGTGCCAGCAGCTTATCGGGGGCAGAAGCTAACTATGGCTACACCTTC
TRBJ2-6,TRBV13,few,TRBD2,CASRGLAGEDGANVLTF,TGTGCCAGCAGGGGACTAGCGGGAGAAGATGGGGCCAACGTCCTGACTTTC
TRBJ2-1,TRBV2,NA,TRBD2,CASSSGGIYEQFF,TGTGCCAGCAGTAGCGGGGGGATCTATGAGCAGTTCTTC
TRBJ2-7,TRBV6-5,NA,TRBD2,CASSPTSTSVRYF,TGTGCCAGCAGTCCAACCTCAACTAGCGTACGGTACTTC